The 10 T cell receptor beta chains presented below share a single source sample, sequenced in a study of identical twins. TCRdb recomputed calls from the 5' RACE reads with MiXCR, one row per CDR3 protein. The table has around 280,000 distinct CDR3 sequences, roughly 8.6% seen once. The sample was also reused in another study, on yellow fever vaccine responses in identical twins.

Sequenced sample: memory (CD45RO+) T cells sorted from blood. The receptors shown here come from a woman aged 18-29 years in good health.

The CDR3 loop is CASSLNRSIGSQETQYF. As DNA, the CDR3 is TGTGCCAGCAGCTTAAATCGGTCTATAGGCAGCCAAGAGACCCAGTACTTC. The chain employs TRBV7-3 and TRBJ2-5; D call uncertain. Germline V gene data show CDR1 as SGHTA and CDR2 as FQGTGA. The CDR3 totals 17 residues. V lost 1 base to trimming and J lost 1 base, with 16 bases between them.

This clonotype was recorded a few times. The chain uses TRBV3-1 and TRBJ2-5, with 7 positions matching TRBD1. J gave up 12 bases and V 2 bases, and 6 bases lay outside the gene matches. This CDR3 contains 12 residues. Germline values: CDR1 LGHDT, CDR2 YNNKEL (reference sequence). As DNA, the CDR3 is TGTGCCAGCAGCCAAAGGGACGGACAGGAGTACTTC. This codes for CASSQRDGQEYF.

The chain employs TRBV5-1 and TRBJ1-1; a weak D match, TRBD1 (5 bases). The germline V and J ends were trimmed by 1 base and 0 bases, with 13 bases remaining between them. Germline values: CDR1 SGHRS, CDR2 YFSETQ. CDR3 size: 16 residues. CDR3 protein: CASSLLDSTMNTEAFF. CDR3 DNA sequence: TGCGCCAGCAGCTTGTTAGACAGTACTATGAACACTGAAGCTTTCTTT.

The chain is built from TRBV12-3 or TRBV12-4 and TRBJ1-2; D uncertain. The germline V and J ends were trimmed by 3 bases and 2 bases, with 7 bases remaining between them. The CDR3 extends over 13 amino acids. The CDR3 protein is CASSFRKNYGYTF. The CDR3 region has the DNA TGTGCCAGCAGTTTCCGGAAAAACTATGGCTACACCTTC.

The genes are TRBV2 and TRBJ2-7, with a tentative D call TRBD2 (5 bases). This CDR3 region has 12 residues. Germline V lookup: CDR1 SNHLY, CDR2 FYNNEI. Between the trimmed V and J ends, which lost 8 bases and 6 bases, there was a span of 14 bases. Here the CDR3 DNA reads TGTGCCAGCGGCATAGGTGGAGGCGAGCAGTACTTC. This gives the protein CASGIGGGEQYF.

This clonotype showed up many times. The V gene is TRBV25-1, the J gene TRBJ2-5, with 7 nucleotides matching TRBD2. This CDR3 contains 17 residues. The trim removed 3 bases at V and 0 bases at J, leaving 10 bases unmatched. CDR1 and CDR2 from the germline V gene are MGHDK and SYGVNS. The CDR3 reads CASSDVSGEADQETQYF. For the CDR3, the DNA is TGTGCCAGCAGTGATGTGAGCGGGGAGGCGGACCAAGAGACCCAGTACTTC.

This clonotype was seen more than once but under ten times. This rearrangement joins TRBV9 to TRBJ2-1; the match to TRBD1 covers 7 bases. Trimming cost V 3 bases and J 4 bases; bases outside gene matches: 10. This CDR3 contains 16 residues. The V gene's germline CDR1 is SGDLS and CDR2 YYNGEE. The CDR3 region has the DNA TGTGCCAGCAGCGCCTTTGGGGCAGGGGGTTACAATGAGCAGTTCTTC. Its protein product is CASSAFGAGGYNEQFF.

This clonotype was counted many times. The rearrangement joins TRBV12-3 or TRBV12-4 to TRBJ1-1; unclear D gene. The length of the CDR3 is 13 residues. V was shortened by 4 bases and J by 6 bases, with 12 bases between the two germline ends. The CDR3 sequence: CASSSARGSEAFF. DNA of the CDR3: TGTGCCAGCAGTTCCGCCCGGGGTTCTGAAGCTTTCTTT.

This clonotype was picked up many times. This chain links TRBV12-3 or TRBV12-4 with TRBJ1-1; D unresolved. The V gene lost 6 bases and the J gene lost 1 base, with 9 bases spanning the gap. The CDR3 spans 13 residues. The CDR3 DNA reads TGTGCCAGCAGACGTCAGCCGAACACTGAAGCTTTCTTT. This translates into CASRRQPNTEAFF.

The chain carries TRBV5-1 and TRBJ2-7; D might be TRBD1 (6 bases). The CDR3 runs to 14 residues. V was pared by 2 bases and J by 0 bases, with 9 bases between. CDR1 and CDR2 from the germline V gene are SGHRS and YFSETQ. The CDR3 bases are TGCGCCAGCAGCTTTAGGGACACCTCCTACGAGCAGTACTTC. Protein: CASSFRDTSYEQYF.